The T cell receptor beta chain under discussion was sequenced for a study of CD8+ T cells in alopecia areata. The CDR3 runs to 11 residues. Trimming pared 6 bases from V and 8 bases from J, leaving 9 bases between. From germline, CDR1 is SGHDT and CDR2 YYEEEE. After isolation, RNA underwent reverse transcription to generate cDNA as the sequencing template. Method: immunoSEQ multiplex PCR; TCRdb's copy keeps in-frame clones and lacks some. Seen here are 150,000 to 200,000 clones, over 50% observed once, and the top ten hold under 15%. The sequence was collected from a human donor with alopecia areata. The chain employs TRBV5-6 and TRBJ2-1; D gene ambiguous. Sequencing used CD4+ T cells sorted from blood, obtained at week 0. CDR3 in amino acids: CASKFGYEQFF. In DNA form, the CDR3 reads TGTGCCAGCAAATTTGGCTATGAGCAGTTCTTC.